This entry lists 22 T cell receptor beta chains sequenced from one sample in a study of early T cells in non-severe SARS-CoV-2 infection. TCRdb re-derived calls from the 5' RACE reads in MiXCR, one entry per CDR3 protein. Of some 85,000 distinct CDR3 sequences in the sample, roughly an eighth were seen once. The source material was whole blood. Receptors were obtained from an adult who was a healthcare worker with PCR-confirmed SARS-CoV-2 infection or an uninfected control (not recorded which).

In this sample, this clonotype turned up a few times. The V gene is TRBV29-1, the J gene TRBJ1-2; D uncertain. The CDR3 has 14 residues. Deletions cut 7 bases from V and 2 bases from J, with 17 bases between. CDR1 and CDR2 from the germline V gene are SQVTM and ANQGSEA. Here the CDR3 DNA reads TGCAGCGCCAGCAGCCGCAATTCCAACTATGGCTACACCTTC. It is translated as CSASSRNSNYGYTF.

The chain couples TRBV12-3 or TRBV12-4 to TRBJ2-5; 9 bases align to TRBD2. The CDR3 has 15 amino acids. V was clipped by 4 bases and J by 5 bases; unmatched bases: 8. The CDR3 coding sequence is TGTGCCAGCAGTTCAGACCTGGGACTAGCTGAGACCCAGTACTTC. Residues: CASSSDLGLAETQYF.

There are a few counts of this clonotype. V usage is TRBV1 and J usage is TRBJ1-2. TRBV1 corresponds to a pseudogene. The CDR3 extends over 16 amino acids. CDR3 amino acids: CTSSPSRGGRSYGYTF. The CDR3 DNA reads TGCACCAGCAGCCCATCGCGGGGGGGGAGAAGCTATGGCTACACCTTC.

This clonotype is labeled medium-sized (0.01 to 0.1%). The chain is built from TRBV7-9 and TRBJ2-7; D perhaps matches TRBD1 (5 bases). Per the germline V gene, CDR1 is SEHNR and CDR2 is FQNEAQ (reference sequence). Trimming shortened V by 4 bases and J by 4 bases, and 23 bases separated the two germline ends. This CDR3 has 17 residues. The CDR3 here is CASSSNSGRDGVYEQYF. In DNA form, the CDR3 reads TGTGCCAGCAGCTCAAATTCGGGCAGGGATGGGGTTTACGAGCAGTACTTC.

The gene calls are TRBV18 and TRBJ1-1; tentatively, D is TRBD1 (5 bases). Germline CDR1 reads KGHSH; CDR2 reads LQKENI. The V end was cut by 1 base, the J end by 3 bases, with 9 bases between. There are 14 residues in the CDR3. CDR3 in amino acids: CASSPRARDTEAFF. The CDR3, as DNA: TGTGCCAGCTCACCACGGGCCAGGGACACTGAAGCTTTCTTT.

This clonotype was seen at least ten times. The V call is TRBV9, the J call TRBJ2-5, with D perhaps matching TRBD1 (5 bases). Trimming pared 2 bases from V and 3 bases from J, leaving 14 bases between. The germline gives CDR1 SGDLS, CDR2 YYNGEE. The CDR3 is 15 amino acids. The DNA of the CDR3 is TGTGCCAGCAGCGTGCGAGACAGTGAGAAAGAGACCCAGTACTTC. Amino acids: CASSVRDSEKETQYF.

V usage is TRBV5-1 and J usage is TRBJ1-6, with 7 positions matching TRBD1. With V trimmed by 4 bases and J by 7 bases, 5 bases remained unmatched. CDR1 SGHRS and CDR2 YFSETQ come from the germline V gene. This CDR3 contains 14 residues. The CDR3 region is CASSPGGANSPLHF. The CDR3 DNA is TGCGCCAGCAGCCCAGGGGGTGCCAATTCACCCCTCCACTTT. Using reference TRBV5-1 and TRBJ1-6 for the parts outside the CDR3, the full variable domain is KAGVTQTPRYLIKTRGQQVTLSCSPISGHRSVSWYQQTPGQGLQFLFEYFSETQRNKGNFPGRFSGRQFSNSRSEMNVSTLELGDSALYLCASSPGGANSPLHFGNGTRLTVT.

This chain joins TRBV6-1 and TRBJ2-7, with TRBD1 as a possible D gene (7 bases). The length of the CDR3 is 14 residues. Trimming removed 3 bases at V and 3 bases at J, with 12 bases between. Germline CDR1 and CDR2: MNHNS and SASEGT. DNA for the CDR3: TGTGCCAGCAGTGAGCGGGACAGCATCTACGAGCAGTACTTC. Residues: CASSERDSIYEQYF.

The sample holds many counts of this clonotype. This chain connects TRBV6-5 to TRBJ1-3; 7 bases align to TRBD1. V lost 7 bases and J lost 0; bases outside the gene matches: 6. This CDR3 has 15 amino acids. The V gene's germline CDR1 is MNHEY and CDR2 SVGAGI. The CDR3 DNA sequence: TGTGCCAGCACCTTGACAGGGTCCTCTGGAAACACCATATATTTT. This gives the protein CASTLTGSSGNTIYF.

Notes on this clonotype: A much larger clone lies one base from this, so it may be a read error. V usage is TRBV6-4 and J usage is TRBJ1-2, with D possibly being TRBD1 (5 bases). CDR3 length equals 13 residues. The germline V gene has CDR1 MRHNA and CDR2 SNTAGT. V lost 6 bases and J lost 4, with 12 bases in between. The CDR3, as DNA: TGTGCCAGCAGAGAATTCGGGACCTATGGCTACACCTTC. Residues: CASREFGTYGYTF.

This CDR3 is CASSLEDKGVYF. For the CDR3, the DNA is TGTGCCAGCAGCTTAGAGGACAAGGGGGTGTACTTC. The chain has TRBV7-9 and TRBJ2-7; D possibly corresponds to TRBD1 (6 bases). Germline CDR1 SEHNR, CDR2 FQNEAQ (reference sequence). The CDR3 sequence is 12 residues long. The V and J ends lost 1 base and 12 bases respectively, with 13 bases between them.

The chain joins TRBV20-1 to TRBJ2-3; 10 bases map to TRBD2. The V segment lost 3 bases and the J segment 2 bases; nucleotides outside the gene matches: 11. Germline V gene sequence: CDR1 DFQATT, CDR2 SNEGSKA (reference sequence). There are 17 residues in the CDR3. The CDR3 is CSASALAGAIPTDTQYF. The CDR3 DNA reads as TGCAGTGCTAGCGCTCTAGCGGGGGCCATCCCCACAGATACGCAGTATTTT.

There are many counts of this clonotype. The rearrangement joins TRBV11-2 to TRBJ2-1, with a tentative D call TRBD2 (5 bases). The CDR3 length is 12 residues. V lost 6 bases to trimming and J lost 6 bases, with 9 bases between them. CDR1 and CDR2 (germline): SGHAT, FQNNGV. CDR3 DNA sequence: TGTGCCAGCAGTCGAACTAGCAATGAGCAGTTCTTC. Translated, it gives CASSRTSNEQFF.

This CDR3 reads CSARGLAGNEQFF. CDR3 in DNA: TGCAGTGCTAGGGGACTAGCGGGTAATGAGCAGTTCTTC. This chain links TRBV20-1 with TRBJ2-1, with TRBD2 identical over 12 bases. Germline V lookup: CDR1 DFQATT, CDR2 SNEGSKA (reference sequence). This CDR3 is built from 13 residues. V lost 3 bases and J lost 7; bases outside the gene matches: 1.

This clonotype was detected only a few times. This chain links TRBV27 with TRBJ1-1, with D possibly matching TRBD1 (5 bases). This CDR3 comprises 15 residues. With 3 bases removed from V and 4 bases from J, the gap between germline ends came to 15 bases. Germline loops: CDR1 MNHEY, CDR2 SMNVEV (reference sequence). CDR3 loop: CASSFRQSGGTEAFF. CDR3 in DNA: TGTGCCAGCAGTTTCCGACAGAGTGGTGGCACTGAAGCTTTCTTT.

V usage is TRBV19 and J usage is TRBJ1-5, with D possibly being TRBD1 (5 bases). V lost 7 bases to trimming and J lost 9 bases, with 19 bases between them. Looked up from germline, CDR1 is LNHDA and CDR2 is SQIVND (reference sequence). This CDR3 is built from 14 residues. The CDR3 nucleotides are TGTGCCAGTACCGGAAACCGACAGCCCCGGCCCCAGCATTTT. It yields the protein CASTGNRQPRPQHF.

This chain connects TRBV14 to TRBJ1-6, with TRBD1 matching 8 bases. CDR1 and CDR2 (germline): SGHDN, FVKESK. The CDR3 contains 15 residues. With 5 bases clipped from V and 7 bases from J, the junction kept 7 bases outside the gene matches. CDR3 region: CASSTRTGSNSPLHF. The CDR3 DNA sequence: TGTGCCAGCAGCACCCGGACAGGGAGCAATTCACCCCTCCACTTT.

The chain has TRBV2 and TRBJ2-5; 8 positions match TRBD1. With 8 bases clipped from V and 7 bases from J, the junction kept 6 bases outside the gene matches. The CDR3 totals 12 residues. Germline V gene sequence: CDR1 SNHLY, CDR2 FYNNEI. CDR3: CASRAGGRTQYF. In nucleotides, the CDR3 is TGTGCCAGCCGGGCAGGGGGCCGGACCCAGTACTTC.

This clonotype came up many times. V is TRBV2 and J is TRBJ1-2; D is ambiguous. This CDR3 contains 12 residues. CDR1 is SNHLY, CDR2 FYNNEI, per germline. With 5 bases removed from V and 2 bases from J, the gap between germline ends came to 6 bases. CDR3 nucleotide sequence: TGTGCCAGCAGTCATGACAACTATGGCTACACCTTC. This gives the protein CASSHDNYGYTF.

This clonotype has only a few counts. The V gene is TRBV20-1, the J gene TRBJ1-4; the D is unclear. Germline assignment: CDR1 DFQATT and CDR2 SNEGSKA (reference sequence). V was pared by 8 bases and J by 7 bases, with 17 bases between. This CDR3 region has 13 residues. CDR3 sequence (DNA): TGCAGTACCCCGGATCCCTCGAGTGAAAAACTGTTTTTT. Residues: CSTPDPSSEKLFF.

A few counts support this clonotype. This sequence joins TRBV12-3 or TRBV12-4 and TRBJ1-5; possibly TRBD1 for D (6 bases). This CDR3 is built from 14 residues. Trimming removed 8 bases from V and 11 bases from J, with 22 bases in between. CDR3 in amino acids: CASSRGRGGSAQHF. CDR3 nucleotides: TGTGCCAGCTCCAGGGGCCGTGGTGGATCAGCCCAGCATTTT.

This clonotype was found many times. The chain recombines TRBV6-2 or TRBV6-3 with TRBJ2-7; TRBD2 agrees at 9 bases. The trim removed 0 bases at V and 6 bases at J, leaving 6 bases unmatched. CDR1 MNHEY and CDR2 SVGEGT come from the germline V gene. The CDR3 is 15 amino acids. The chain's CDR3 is CASSYSSGTSFEQYF. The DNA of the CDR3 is TGTGCCAGCAGTTACTCGTCCGGGACTAGCTTCGAGCAGTACTTC.